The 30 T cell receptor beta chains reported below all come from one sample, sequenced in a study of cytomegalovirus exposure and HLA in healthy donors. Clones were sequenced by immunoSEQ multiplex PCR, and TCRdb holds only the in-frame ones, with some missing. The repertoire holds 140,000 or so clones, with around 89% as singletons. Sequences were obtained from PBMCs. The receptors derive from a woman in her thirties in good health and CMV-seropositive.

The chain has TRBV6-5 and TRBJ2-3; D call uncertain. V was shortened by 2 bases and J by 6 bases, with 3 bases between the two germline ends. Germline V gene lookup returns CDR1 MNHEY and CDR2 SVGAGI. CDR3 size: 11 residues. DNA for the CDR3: TGTGCCAGCAGTTACGCGGATACGCAGTATTTT. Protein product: CASSYADTQYF.

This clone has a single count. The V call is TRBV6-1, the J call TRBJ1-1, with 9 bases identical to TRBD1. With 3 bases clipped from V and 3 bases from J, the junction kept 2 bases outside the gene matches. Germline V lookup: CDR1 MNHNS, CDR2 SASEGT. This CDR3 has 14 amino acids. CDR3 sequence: CASSERDRDTEAFF. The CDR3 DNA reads TGTGCCAGCAGTGAGAGGGACAGGGACACTGAAGCTTTCTTT.

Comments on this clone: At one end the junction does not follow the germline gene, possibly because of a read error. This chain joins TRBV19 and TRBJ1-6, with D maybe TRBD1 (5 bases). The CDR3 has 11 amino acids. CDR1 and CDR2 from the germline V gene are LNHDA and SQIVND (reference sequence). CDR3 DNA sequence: TGTGCCAGCAGTGGGGCAGGGCGTTCCTACTTT. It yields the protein CASSGAGRSYF.

The CDR3 DNA reads as TGTGCCAGCAGGGGGACAGTCAATGAGCAGTTCTTC. Translation: CASRGTVNEQFF. The V call is TRBV2, the J call TRBJ2-1; 7 nucleotides agree with TRBD1. V trimming: 6 bases; J trimming: 6 bases; junction bases outside the gene matches: 2. The CDR3 totals 12 residues. Germline V gives CDR1 SNHLY, CDR2 FYNNEI.

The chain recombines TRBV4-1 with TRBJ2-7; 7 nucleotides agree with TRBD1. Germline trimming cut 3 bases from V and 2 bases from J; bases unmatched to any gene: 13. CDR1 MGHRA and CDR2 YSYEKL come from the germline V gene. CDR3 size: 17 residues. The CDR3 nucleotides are TGCGCCAGCAGCCAGATTACCGGGACAGCTAACACCTACGAGCAGTACTTC. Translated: CASSQITGTANTYEQYF.

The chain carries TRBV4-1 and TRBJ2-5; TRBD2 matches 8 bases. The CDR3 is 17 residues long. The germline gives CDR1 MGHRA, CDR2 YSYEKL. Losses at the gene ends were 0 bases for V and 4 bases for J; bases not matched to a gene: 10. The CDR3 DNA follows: TGCGCCAGCAGCCAAGAGGGGGTCGGAAGCGGGAGAGAGACCCAGTACTTC. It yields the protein CASSQEGVGSGRETQYF.

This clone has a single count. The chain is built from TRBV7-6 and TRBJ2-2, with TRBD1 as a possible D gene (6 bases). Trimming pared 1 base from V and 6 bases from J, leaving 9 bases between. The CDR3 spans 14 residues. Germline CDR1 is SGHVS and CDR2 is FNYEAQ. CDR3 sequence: CASSLGAGAGELFF. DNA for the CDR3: TGTGCCAGCAGCTTAGGGGCAGGGGCCGGGGAGCTGTTTTTT.

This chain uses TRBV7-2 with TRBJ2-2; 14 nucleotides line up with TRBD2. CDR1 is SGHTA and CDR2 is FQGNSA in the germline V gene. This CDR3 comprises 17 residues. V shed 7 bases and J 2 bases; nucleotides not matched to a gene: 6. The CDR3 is CASTPGLAGGNTGELFF. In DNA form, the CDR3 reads TGTGCCAGCACCCCAGGACTAGCGGGGGGAAACACCGGGGAGCTGTTTTTT.

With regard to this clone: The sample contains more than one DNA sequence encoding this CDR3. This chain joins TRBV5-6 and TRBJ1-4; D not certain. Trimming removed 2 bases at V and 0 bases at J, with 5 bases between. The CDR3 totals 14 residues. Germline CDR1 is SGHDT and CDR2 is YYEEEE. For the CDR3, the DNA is TGTGCCAGCAGCTTAATCGCAACTAATGAAAAACTGTTTTTT. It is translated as CASSLIATNEKLFF.

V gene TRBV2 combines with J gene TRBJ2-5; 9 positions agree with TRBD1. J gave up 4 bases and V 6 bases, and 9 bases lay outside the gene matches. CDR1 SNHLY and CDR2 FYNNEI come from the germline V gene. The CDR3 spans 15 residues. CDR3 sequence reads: CASRLQGARGETQYF. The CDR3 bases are TGTGCCAGCAGGTTACAGGGGGCGCGCGGAGAGACCCAGTACTTC. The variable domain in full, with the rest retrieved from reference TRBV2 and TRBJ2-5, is EPEVTQTPSHQVTQMGQEVILRCVPISNHLYFYWYRQILGQKVEFLVSFYNNEISEKSEIFDDQFSVERPDGSNFTLKIRSTKLEDSAMYFCASRLQGARGETQYFGPGTRLLVL.

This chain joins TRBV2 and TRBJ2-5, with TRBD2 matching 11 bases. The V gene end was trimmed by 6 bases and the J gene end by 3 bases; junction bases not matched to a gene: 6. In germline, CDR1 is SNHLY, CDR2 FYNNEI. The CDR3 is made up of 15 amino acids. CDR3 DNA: TGTGCCAGCAGGTTTAGCGGGGGGGGAAAAGAGACCCAGTACTTC. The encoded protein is CASRFSGGGKETQYF.

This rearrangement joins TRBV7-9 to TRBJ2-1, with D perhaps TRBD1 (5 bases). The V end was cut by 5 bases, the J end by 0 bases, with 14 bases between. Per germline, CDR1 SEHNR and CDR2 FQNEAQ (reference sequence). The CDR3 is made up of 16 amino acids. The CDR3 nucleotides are TGTGCCAGCAGCGGCCCCGTCAGGGACTCCTACAATGAGCAGTTCTTC. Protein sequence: CASSGPVRDSYNEQFF.

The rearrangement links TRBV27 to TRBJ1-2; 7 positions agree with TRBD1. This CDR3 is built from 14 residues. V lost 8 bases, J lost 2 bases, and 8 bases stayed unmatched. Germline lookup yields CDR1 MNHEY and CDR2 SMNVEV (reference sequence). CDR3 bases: TGTGCCAGCGCCGACAGGGACGCAAACTATGGCTACACCTTC. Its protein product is CASADRDANYGYTF.

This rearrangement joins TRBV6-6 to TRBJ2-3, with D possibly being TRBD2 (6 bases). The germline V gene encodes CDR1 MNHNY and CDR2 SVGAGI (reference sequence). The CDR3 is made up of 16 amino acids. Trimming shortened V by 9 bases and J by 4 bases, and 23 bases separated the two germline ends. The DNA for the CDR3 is TGTGCCAGTCAACATCTAGTGCGGGGTCCCCCAGATACGCAGTATTTT. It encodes CASQHLVRGPPDTQYF.

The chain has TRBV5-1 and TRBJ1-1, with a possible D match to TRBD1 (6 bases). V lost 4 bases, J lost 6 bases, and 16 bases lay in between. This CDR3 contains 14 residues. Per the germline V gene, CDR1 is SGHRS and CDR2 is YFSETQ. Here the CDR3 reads CASSRGGRGPEAFF. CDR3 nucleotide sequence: TGCGCCAGCAGCAGGGGGGGCCGGGGTCCTGAAGCTTTCTTT.

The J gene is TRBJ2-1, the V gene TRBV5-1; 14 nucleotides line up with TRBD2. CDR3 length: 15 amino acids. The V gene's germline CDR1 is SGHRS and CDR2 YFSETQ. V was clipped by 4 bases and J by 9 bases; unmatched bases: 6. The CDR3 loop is CASSAGLAGGTEQFF. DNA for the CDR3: TGCGCCAGCAGCGCCGGACTAGCGGGAGGAACTGAGCAGTTCTTC. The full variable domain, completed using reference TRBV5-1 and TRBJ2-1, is KAGVTQTPRYLIKTRGQQVTLSCSPISGHRSVSWYQQTPGQGLQFLFEYFSETQRNKGNFPGRFSGRQFSNSRSEMNVSTLELGDSALYLCASSAGLAGGTEQFFGPGTRLTVL.

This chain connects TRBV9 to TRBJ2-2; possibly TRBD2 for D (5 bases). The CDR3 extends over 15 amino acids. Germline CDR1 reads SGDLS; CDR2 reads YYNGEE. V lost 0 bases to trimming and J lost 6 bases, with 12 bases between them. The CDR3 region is CASSVEGWGAGELFF. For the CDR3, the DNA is TGTGCCAGCAGCGTAGAAGGTTGGGGAGCCGGGGAGCTGTTTTTT.

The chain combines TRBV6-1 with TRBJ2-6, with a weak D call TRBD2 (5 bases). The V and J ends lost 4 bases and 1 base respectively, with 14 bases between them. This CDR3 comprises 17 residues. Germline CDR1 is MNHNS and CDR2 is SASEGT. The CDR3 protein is CASSARESRSGANVLTF. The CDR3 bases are TGTGCCAGCAGTGCCCGGGAAAGTAGGTCTGGGGCCAACGTCCTGACTTTC.

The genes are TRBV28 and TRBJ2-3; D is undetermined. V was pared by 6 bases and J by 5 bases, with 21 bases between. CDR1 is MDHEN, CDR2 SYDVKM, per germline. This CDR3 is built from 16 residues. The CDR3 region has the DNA TGTGCCAGCAGCGATTACGCCAGGTTCCCTGTAGATACGCAGTATTTT. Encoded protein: CASSDYARFPVDTQYF.

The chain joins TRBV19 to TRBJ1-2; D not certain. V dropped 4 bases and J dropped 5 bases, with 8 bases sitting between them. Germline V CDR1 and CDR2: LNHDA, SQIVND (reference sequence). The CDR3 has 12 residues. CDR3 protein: CASSRWEYGYTF. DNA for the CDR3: TGTGCCAGTAGTAGATGGGAGTATGGCTACACCTTC.

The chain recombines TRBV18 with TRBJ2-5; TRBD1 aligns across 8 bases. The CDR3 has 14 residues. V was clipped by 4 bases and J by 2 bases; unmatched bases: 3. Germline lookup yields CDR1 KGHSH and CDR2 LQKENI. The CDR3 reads CASSLGQGQETQYF. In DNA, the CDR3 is TGTGCCAGCTCACTTGGACAGGGACAAGAGACCCAGTACTTC. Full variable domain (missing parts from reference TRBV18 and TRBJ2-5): NAGVMQNPRHLVRRRGQEARLRCSPMKGHSHVYWYRQLPEEGLKFMVYLQKENIIDESGMPKERFSAEFPKEGPSILRIQQVVRGDSAAYFCASSLGQGQETQYFGPGTRLLVL.

CDR3 region: CASSQGQGFAYEQYF. CDR3 nucleotides: TGTGCCAGCAGTCAAGGACAGGGGTTCGCATACGAGCAGTACTTC. J is TRBJ2-7 and V is TRBV5-4; 9 positions agree with TRBD1. Germline CDR1 and CDR2: SGHNT and YYREEE (reference sequence). The CDR3 extends over 15 amino acids. J gave up 4 bases and V 5 bases, and 10 bases lay outside the gene matches.

CDR3 sequence reads: CASSPYRALGNEQFF. The CDR3 coding sequence is TGTGCCAGCAGTCCCTACAGGGCCCTCGGCAATGAGCAGTTCTTC. The rearrangement links TRBV27 to TRBJ2-1, with D tentatively TRBD1 (6 bases). CDR3 length equals 15 residues. The V end lost 5 bases, the J end lost 6 bases, and 17 bases lay between the germline ends. The germline V gene has CDR1 MNHEY and CDR2 SMNVEV (reference sequence).

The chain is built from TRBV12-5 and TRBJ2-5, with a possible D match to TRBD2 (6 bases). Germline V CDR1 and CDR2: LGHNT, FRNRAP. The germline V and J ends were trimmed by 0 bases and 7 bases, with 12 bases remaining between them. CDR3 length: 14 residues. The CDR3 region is CASGLVPPGGTQYF. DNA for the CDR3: TGTGCTAGTGGTTTGGTACCCCCCGGGGGGACCCAGTACTTC. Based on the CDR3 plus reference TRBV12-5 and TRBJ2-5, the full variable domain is DARVTQTPRHKVTEMGQEVTMRCQPILGHNTVFWYRQTMMQGLELLAYFRNRAPLDDSGMPKDRFSAEMPDATLATLKIQPSEPRDSAVYFCASGLVPPGGTQYFGPGTRLLVL.

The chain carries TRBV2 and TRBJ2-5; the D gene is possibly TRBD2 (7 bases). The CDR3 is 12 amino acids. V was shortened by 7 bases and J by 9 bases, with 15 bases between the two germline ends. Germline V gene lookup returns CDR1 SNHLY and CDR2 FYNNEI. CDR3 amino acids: CASMRGLPAQYF. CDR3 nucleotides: TGTGCCAGCATGCGGGGGCTTCCCGCCCAGTACTTC.

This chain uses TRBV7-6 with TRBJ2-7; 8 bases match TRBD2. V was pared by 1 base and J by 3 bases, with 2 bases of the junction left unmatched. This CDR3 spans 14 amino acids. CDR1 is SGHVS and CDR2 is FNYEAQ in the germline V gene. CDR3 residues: CASSLGSGGYEQYF. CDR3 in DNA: TGTGCCAGCAGCTTAGGCAGCGGGGGCTACGAGCAGTACTTC.

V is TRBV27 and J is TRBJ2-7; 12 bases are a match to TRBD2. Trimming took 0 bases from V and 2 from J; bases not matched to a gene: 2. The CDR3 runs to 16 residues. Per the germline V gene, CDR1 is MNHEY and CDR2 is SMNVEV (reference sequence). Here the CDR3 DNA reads TGTGCCAGCAGTTTATCGCTAGCGGGGGGGCCCTACGAGCAGTACTTC. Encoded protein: CASSLSLAGGPYEQYF.

Here the CDR3 reads CASSLGSLGPTNEQFF. The CDR3 DNA follows: TGCGCCAGCAGCTTGGGGAGTTTGGGGCCGACCAATGAGCAGTTCTTC. The V and J genes are TRBV5-1 and TRBJ2-1; D might be TRBD1 (5 bases). The V end was cut by 0 bases, the J end by 6 bases, with 16 bases between. The length of the CDR3 is 16 residues. The V gene's germline CDR1 is SGHRS and CDR2 YFSETQ.

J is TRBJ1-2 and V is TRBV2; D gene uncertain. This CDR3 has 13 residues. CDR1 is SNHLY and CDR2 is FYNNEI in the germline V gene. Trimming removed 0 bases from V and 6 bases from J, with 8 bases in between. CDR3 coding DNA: TGTGCCAGCAGTGAAGCGCCGGTAGATGGCTACACCTTC. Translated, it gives CASSEAPVDGYTF.

CDR3 region: CASSRIGQGIDEQYF. Written as DNA, the CDR3 is TGCGCCAGCAGCCGGATTGGACAGGGGATAGACGAGCAGTACTTC. The chain uses TRBV5-1 and TRBJ2-7; 9 bases map to TRBD1. Germline-derived CDR1 and CDR2 are SGHRS and YFSETQ. Losses at the gene ends were 4 bases for V and 5 bases for J; bases not matched to a gene: 10. The CDR3 consists of 15 residues.